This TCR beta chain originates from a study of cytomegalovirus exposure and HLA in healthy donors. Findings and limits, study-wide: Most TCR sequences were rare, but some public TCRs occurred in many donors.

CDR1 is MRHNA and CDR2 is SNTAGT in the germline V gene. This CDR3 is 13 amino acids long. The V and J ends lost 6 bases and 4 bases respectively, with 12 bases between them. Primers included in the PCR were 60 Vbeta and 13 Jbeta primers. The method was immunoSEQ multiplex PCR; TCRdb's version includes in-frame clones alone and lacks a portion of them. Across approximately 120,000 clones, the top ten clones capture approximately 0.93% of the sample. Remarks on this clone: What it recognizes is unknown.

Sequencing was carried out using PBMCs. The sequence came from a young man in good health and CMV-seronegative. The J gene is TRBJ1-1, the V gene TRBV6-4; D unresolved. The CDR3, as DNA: TGTGCCAGCAGCGAGCTACGGGGCACTGAAGCTTTCTTT. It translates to CASSELRGTEAFF.